One T cell receptor (beta chain) is described in this entry. Its specificity is not known. Sequencing was performed with immunoSEQ multiplex PCR; in TCRdb, only in-frame clones are kept and a portion is missing. The sample has about 170,000 clones, less than 95% seen once. Germline CDR1 GTSNPN, CDR2 SVGIG (reference sequence). Trimming shortened V by 0 bases and J by 7 bases, and 9 bases separated the two germline ends. The CDR3 is made up of 13 amino acids. The data belong to a study of T cell responses to AZD1222 COVID-19 vaccine. Study-wide results and caveats: Repertoire sampling was restricted to post-peak T cell response timepoints.

Sequenced material: peripheral blood, taken on day 0 of AZD1222 vaccination. The TCR was taken from an adult in good health. The chain links TRBV30 to TRBJ1-4; D remains unclear. The CDR3 reads CAWSVQLGEKLFF. CDR3 DNA sequence: TGTGCCTGGAGTGTACAGCTGGGTGAAAAACTGTTTTTT. The variable domain in full, with the rest retrieved from reference TRBV30 and TRBJ1-4, is SQTIHQWPATLVQPVGSPLSLECTVEGTSNPNLYWYRQAAGRGLQLLFYSVGIGQISSEVPQNLSASRPQDRQFILSSKKLLLSDSGFYLCAWSVQLGEKLFFGSGTQLSVL.